This TCR beta chain originates from a study of blood T cell repertoires in COVID-19. Study-wide context: From T cells, B-cell-depleted T cells, or PBMCs came the material, which was cDNA or gDNA.

Original analysis: Amplified reference gene primers provided the basis for estimating nucleated cell counts. TCRdb's table, derived via immunoSEQ multiplex PCR, lists solely in-frame clones and lacks some. V and J calls and clone size are copied from that table; D and trimming were computed from the DNA. The table records hundreds of thousands of clones, 85% to 90% of them present only once. Participants were aged roughly 18 to 90 years, lived in under 25 US areas, and enrolled virtually. Each participant's cohort was designated according to participant-reported clinical history. The CDR3 loop spans 13 amino acids. Trimming stripped 8 bases from V and 1 base from J, with 11 bases between. The germline V gene has CDR1 MGHDK and CDR2 SYGVNS.

The TCR sequence derives from a woman between 45 and 65 years old with acute COVID-19. The sample taken for sequencing was PBMCs or T cells enriched from blood (not recorded which). The chain carries TRBV25-1 and TRBJ1-1; weak D call: TRBD1 (6 bases). The CDR3 DNA follows: TGTGCCAGCGCACTACAGGGGAACACTGAAGCTTTCTTT. The encoded protein is CASALQGNTEAFF.